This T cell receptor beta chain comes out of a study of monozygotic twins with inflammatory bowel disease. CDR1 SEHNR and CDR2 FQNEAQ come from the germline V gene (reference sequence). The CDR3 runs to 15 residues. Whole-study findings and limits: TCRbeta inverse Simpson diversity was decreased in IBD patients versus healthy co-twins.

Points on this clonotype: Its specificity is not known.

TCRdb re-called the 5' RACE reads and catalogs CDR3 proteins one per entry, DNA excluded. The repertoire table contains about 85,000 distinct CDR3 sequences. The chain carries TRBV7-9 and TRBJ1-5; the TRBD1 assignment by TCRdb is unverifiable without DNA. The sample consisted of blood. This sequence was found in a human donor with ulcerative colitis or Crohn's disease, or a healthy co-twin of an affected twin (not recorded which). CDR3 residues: CASSGNGQGYQPQHF.